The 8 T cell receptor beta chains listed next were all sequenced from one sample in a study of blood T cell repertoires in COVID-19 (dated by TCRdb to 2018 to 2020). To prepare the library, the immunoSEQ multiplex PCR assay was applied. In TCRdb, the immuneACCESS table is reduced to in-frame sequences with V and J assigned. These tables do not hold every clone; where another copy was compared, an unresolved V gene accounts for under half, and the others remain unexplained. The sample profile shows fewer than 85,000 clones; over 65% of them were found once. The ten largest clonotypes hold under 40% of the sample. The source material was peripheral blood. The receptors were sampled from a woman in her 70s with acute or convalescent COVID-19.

The CDR3 sequence is CASSQSPAGDTEAFF. The CDR3 region has the DNA TGCGCCAGCAGCCAATCCCCGGCGGGGGACACTGAAGCTTTCTTT. The chain joins TRBV4-1 to TRBJ1-1, with D perhaps matching TRBD1 (5 bases). Germline lookup yields CDR1 MGHRA and CDR2 YSYEKL. Trimming took 2 bases from V and 3 from J, leaving 13 bases between them. CDR3 size: 15 residues.

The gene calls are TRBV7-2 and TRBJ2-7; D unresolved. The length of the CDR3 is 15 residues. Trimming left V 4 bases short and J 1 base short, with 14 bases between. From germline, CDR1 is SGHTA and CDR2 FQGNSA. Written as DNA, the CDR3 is TGTGCCAGCAGCTCCCGACTTAGCCGATCCTACGAGCAGTACTTC. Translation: CASSSRLSRSYEQYF.

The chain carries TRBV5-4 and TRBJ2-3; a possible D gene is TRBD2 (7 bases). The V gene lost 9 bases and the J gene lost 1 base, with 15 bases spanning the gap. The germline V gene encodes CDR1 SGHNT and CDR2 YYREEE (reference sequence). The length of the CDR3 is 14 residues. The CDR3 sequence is CATARGGGTDTQYF. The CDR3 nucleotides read TGTGCCACAGCCCGCGGGGGCGGCACAGATACGCAGTATTTT. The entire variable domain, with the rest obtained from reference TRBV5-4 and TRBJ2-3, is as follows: ETGVTQSPTHLIKTRGQQVTLRCSSQSGHNTVSWYQQALGQGPQFIFQYYREEENGRGNFPPRFSGLQFPNYSSELNVNALELDDSALYLCATARGGGTDTQYFGPGTRLTVL.

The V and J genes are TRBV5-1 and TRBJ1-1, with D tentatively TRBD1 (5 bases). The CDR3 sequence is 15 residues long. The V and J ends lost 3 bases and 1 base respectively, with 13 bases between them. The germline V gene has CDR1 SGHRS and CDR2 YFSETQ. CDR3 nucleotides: TGCGCCAGCAGCTCTCGGGACTCCGAGAACACTGAAGCTTTCTTT. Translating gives CASSSRDSENTEAFF.

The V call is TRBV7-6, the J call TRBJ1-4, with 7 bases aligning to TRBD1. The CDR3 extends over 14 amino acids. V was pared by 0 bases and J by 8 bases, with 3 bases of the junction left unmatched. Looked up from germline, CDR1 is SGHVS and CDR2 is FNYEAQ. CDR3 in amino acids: CASSLAQGSEKLFF. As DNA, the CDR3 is TGTGCCAGCAGCTTAGCACAGGGGAGCGAAAAACTGTTTTTT.

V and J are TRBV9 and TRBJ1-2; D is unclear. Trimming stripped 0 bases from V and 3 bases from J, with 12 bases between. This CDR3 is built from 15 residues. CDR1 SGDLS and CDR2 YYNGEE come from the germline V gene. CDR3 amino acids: CASSVVISGDYGYTF. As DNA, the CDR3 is TGTGCCAGCAGCGTAGTCATCTCGGGAGACTATGGCTACACCTTC.

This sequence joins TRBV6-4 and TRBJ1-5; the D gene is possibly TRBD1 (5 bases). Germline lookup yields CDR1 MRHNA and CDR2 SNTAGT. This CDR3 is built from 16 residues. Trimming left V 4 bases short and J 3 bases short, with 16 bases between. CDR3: CASSGPSRGNNQPQHF. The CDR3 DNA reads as TGTGCCAGCAGTGGCCCGTCTCGGGGGAACAATCAGCCCCAGCATTTT.

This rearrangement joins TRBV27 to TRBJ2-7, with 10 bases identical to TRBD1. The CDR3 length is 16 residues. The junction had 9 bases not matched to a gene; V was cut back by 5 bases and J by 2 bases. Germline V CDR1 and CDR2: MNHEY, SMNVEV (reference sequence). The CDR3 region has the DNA TGTGCCAGCAGTCCTTTCGGGACAGGGGCCCCCTACGAGCAGTACTTC. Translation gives CASSPFGTGAPYEQYF.